The rows below give T cell receptor beta chains drawn from one sample of a study of blood T cells in healthy people across ages. TCRdb used MiXCR to reprocess the 5' RACE reads, holding one entry per CDR3 protein. The sample carries about 1,800,000 distinct CDR3 sequences, approximately 28% recorded once. Source material: blood. The receptor set was obtained from a woman aged 25 to 45 in good health. Both conserved end residues are part of each CDR3. The D gene is left open where the match is weak. The size of a clone is reported for some rows only, either as once, few or many, or as a class for expanded clones.

J gene | D gene | V gene | clone size | CDR3 DNA | CDR3 protein
TRBJ2-5 | TRBD1 | TRBV5-5 | . | TGTGCCAGCAGCTCTGCGGGGACAGGGTTGGGTGAGACCCAGTACTTC | CASSSAGTGLGETQYF
TRBJ1-5 | . | TRBV20-1 | . | TGCAGTGCTAGAGATTCAGGGGACAGCAATCAGCCCCAGCATTTT | CSARDSGDSNQPQHF
TRBJ2-1 | . | TRBV29-1 | many | TGCAGCGTTGAATCCCCCGCTCTTGATGAGCAGTTCTTC | CSVESPALDEQFF
TRBJ1-1 | . | TRBV5-1 | . | TGCGCCAGCAGCCAGGGGCACTACGGGACTAAAGCTTTCTTT | CASSQGHYGTKAFF
TRBJ1-4 | . | TRBV2 | . | TGTGCCAGCAGGAGGGAGAATAATGAAAAACTGTTTTTT | CASRRENNEKLFF
TRBJ1-3 | . | TRBV12-3/TRBV12-4 | . | TGTGCCAGCAAAGAGAGGTCGTGGTCTGGAAACACCATATATTTT | CASKERSWSGNTIYF
TRBJ1-6 | TRBD1 | TRBV24-1 | few | TGTGCCACCAGTGATTTTAAGTTTTCGGGACAGGGGAATTCACCCCTCCACTTT | CATSDFKFSGQGNSPLHF
TRBJ2-7 | . | TRBV20-1 | few | TGCAGTGCGAAGTCCCAGGCCAGCTCCTACGAGCAGTACTTC | CSAKSQASSYEQYF
TRBJ2-2 | . | TRBV4-1 | . | TGCGCCAGCAGCCAAGGTACCTTCAGGGACGCGAGTACCGGGGAGCTGTTTTTT | CASSQGTFRDASTGELFF
TRBJ2-5 | TRBD1 | TRBV25-1 | few | TGTGCCAGCAGTGAATCCCCGGGACAGGGGGTAGGCGAGACCCAGTACTTC | CASSESPGQGVGETQYF
TRBJ2-1 | . | TRBV7-2 | few | TGTGCCACCGGAAAGGAGCAGTTCTTC | CATGKEQFF
TRBJ2-7 | TRBD2 | TRBV12-3/TRBV12-4 | few | TGTGCCAGCAGCACAGGGACTAGCGGATCCTACGAGCAGTACTTC | CASSTGTSGSYEQYF
TRBJ1-4 | TRBD1 | TRBV29-1 | few | TGCAGCGTGTATCTGGGGACAGGCGGTGAAAAACTGTTTTTT | CSVYLGTGGEKLFF
TRBJ2-5 | TRBD2 | TRBV4-3 | many | TGCGCCAGCAGCCAAGAACTAGCGGGAGAGACCCAGTACTTC | CASSQELAGETQYF
TRBJ2-3 | TRBD2 | TRBV5-6 | . | TGTGCCTGCAGCTTTTCCCCCTTAGGGGAGCGGGGCCCGGATACGCAGTATTTT | CACSFSPLGERGPDTQYF
TRBJ2-1 | . | TRBV4-1 | few | TGCGCCAGCAGCCAAGGGGGACTTAGCTCCGACAATGAGCAGTTCTTC | CASSQGGLSSDNEQFF
TRBJ2-3 | . | TRBV3-1 | . | TGTGCCAGCAGCCGGCGGGAAAGCGATACGCAGTATTTT | CASSRRESDTQYF
TRBJ1-3 | TRBD1 | TRBV2 | . | TGTGCCAGCAGTGAAAGACAGGGGGTTTACTCTGGAAACACCATATATTTT | CASSERQGVYSGNTIYF
TRBJ1-2 | . | TRBV15 | . | TGTGCCACCAGCAGAGATCTCTCGGGCCCTGGCTACACCTTC | CATSRDLSGPGYTF
TRBJ2-7 | TRBD1 | TRBV20-1 | . | TGCAGTGCCCAACAGGGGACATCCTACGAGCAGTACTTC | CSAQQGTSYEQYF
TRBJ1-1 | TRBD1 | TRBV12-3/TRBV12-4 | . | TGTGCCAGCAGGGGCCGGGGACAGTTAATCACTGAAGCTTTCTTT | CASRGRGQLITEAFF
TRBJ2-1 | . | TRBV5-1 | . | TGCGCCAGCAGCTTTGATGCAGCTGGCTACAATGAGCAGTTCTTC | CASSFDAAGYNEQFF